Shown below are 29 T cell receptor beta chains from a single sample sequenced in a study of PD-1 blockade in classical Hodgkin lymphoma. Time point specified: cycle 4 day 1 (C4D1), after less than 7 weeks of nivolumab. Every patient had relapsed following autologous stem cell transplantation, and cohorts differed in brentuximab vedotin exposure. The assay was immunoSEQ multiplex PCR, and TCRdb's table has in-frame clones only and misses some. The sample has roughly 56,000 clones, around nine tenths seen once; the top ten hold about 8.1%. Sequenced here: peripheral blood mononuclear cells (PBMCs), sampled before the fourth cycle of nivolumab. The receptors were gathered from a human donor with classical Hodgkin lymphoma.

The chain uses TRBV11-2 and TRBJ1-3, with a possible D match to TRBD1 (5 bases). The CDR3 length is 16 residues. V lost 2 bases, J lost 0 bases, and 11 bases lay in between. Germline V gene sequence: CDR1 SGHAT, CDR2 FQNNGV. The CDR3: CASSLRPRVSGNTIYF. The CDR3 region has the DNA TGTGCCAGCAGCTTACGCCCCAGGGTCTCTGGAAACACCATATATTTT.

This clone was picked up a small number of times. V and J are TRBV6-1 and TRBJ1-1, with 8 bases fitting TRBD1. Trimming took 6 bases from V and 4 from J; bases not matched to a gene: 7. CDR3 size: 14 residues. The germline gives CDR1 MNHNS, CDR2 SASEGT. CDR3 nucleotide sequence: TGTGCCAGCAGCCAGAACAGGGGGGGCACTGAAGCTTTCTTT. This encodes CASSQNRGGTEAFF.

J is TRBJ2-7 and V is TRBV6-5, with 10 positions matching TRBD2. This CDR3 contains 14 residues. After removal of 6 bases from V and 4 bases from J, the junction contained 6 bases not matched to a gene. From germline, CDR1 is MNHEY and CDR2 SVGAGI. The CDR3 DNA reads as TGTGCCAGCAGGCCGGGACTAGCGATTTACGAGCAGTACTTC. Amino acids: CASRPGLAIYEQYF.

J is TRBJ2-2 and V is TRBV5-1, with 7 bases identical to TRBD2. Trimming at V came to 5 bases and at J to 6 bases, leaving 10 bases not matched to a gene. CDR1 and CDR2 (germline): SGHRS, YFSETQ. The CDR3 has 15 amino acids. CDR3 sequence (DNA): TGCGCCAGCAGTAATGCGGGGGTTAGGGCCGGGGAGCTGTTTTTT. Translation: CASSNAGVRAGELFF. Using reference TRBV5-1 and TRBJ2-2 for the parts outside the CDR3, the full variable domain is KAGVTQTPRYLIKTRGQQVTLSCSPISGHRSVSWYQQTPGQGLQFLFEYFSETQRNKGNFPGRFSGRQFSNSRSEMNVSTLELGDSALYLCASSNAGVRAGELFFGEGSRLTVL.

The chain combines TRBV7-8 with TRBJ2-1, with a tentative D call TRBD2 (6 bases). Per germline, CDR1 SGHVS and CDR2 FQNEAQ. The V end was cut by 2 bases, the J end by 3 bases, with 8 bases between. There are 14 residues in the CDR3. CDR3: CASSLPGSYNEQFF. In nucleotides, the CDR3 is TGTGCCAGCAGCTTACCCGGGAGCTACAATGAGCAGTTCTTC.

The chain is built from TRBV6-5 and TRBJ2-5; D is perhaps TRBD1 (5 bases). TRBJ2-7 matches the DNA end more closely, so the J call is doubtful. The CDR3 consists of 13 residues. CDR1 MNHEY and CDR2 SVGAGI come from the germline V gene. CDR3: CATKRQGASEQYF. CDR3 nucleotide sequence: TGTGCCACCAAAAGGCAAGGGGCAAGCGAGCAGTACTTC.

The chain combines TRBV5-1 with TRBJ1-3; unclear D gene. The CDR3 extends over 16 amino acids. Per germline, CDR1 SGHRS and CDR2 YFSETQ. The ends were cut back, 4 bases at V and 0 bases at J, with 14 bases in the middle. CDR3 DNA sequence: TGCGCCAGCAGCGCTGGCCCGGCCGGCTCTGGAAACACCATATATTTT. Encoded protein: CASSAGPAGSGNTIYF.

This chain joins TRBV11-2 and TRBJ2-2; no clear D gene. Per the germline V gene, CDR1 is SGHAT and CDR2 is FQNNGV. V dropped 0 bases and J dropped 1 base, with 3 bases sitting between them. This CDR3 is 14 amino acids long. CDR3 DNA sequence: TGTGCCAGCAGCTTAGATCAGAACACCGGGGAGCTGTTTTTT. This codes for CASSLDQNTGELFF. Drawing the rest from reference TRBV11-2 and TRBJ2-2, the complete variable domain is EAGVAQSPRYKIIEKRQSVAFWCNPISGHATLYWYQQILGQGPKLLIQFQNNGVVDDSQLPKDRFSAERLKGVDSTLKIQPAKLEDSAVYLCASSLDQNTGELFFGEGSRLTVL.

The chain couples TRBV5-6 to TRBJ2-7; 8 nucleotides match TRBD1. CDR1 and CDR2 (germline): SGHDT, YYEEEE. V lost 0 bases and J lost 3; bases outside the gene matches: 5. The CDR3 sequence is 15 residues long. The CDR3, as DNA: TGTGCCAGCAGCTTGGGTCCAGGGGGCCTCTACGAGCAGTACTTC. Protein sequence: CASSLGPGGLYEQYF.

CDR3 nucleotide sequence: TGTGCCAGCAGACGACCCGGGAGCTATAATTCACCCCTCCACTTT. This gives the protein CASRRPGSYNSPLHF. The chain has TRBV11-2 and TRBJ1-6; no clear D gene. Trimming cost V 6 bases and J 3 bases, with 12 bases left between them. CDR1 SGHAT and CDR2 FQNNGV come from the germline V gene. This CDR3 spans 15 amino acids.

The CDR3 nucleotides are TGTGCCTGGACCTCGGGACAGGGGGCCTACGAGCAGTACTTC. Its protein product is CAWTSGQGAYEQYF. The V and J genes are TRBV30 and TRBJ2-7; TRBD1 matches at 11 bases. The CDR3 covers 14 residues. The V and J ends lost 4 bases and 2 bases, in that order; junction bases with no gene match: 4. Per germline, CDR1 GTSNPN and CDR2 SVGIG (reference sequence).

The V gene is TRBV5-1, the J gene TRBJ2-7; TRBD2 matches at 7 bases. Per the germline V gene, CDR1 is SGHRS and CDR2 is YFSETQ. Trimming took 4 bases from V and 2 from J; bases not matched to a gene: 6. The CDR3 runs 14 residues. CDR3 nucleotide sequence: TGCGCCAGCAGCCTTGGCGGGGGTACCTACGAGCAGTACTTC. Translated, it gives CASSLGGGTYEQYF.

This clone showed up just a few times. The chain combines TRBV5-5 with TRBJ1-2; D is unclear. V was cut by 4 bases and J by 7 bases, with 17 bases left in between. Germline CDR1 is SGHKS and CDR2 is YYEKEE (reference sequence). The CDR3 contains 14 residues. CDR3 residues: CASSPQTDSLGYTF. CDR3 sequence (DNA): TGTGCCAGCAGCCCCCAAACTGATTCTCTTGGCTACACCTTC.

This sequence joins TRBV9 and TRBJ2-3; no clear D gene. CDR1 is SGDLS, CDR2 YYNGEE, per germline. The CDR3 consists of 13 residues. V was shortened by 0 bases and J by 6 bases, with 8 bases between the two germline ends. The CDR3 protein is CASSVANTDTQYF. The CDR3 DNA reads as TGTGCCAGCAGCGTAGCAAACACCGATACGCAGTATTTT.

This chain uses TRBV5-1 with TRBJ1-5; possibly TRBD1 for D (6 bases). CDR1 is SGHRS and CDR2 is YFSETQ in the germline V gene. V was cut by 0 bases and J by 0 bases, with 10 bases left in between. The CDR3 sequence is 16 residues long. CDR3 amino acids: CASSLDPRGSNQPQHF. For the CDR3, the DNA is TGCGCCAGCAGCTTGGACCCCAGGGGTAGCAATCAGCCCCAGCATTTT.

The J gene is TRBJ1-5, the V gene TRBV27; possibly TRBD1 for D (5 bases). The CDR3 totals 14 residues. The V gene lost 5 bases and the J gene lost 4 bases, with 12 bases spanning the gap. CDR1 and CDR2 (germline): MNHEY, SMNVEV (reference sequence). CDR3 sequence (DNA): TGTGCCAGCAGTGCCCCGGGGCCTAATCAGCCCCAGCATTTT. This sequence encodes CASSAPGPNQPQHF.

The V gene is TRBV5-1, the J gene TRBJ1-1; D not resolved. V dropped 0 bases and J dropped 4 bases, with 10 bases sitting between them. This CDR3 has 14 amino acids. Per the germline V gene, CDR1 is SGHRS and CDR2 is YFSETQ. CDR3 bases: TGCGCCAGCAGCTTGGTGGCCGGGCCCACTGAAGCTTTCTTT. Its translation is CASSLVAGPTEAFF.

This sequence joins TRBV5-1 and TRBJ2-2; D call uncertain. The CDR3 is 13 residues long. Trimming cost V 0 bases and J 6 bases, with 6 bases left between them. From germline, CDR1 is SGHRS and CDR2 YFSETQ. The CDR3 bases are TGCGCCAGCAGCTTGGCCTGGGCCGGGGAGCTGTTTTTT. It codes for CASSLAWAGELFF.

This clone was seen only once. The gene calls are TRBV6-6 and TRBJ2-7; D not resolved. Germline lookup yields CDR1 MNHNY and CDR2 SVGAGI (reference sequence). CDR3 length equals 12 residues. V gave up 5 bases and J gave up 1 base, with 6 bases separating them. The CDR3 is CASSPWSYEQYF. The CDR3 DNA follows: TGTGCCAGCAGTCCATGGTCCTACGAGCAGTACTTC.

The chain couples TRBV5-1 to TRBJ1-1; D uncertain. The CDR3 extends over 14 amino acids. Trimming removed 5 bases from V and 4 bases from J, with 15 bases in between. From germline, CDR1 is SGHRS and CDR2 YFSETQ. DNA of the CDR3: TGCGCCAGCAGGTTCTCCACCGGTGGCACTGAAGCTTTCTTT. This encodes CASRFSTGGTEAFF.

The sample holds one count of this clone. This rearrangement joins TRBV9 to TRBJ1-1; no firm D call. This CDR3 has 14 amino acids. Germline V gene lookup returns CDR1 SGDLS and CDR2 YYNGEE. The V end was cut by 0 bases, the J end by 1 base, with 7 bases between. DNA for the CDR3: TGTGCCAGCAGCGTAGGGCCAGAGAACACTGAAGCTTTCTTT. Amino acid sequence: CASSVGPENTEAFF.

The chain's CDR3 is CATLRVQGRDTEAFF. The CDR3 DNA follows: TGTGCCACCCTTAGGGTACAGGGGCGGGACACTGAAGCTTTCTTT. The gene calls are TRBV2 and TRBJ1-1; TRBD1 aligns across 7 bases. Germline CDR1 and CDR2: SNHLY and FYNNEI. The trim removed 10 bases at V and 3 bases at J, leaving 14 bases unmatched. This CDR3 is 15 amino acids long.

The CDR3 is CASSLMSGNTEAFF. As DNA, the CDR3 is TGCGCCAGCAGCTTGATGTCAGGGAACACTGAAGCTTTCTTT. The chain couples TRBV5-1 to TRBJ1-1; D is ambiguous. CDR3 length: 14 residues. Per the germline V gene, CDR1 is SGHRS and CDR2 is YFSETQ. Trimming took off 1 base at V and 1 base at J, with 8 bases between the two ends.

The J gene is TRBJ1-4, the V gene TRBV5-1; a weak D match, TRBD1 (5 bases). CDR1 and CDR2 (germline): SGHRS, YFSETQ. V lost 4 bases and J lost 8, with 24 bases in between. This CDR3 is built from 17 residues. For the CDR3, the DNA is TGCGCCAGCAGCGGGTGGGACCTATCCGTTCCAGGAGAAAAACTGTTTTTT. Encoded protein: CASSGWDLSVPGEKLFF.

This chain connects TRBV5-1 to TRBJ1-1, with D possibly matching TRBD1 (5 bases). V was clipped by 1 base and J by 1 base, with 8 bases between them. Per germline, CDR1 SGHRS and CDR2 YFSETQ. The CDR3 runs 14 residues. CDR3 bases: TGCGCCAGCAGCTTGAAAGGACAGAACACTGAAGCTTTCTTT. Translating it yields CASSLKGQNTEAFF.

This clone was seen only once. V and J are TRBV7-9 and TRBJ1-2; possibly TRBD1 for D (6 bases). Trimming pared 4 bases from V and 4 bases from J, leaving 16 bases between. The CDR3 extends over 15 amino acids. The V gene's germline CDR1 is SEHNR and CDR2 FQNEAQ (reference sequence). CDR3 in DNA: TGTGCCAGCAGCTCCGACAGGTTTTCCGGCTATGGCTACACCTTC. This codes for CASSSDRFSGYGYTF. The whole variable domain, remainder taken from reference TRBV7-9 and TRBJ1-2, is DTGVSQNPRHKITKRGQNVTFRCDPISEHNRLYWYRQTLGQGPEFLTYFQNEAQLEKSRLLSDRFSAERPKGSFSTLEIQRTEQGDSAMYLCASSSDRFSGYGYTFGSGTRLTVV.

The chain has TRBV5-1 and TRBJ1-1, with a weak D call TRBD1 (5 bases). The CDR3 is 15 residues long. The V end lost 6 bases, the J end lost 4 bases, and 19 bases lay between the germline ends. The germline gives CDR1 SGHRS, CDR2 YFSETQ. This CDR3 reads CASMLGRGDGTEAFF. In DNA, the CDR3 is TGCGCCAGCATGCTTGGGCGAGGGGACGGCACTGAAGCTTTCTTT.

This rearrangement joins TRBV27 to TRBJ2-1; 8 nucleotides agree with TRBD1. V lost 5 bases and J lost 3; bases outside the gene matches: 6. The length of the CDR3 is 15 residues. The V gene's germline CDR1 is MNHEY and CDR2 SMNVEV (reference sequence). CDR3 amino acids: CASSPRDRNYNEQFF. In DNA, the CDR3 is TGTGCCAGCAGTCCTCGGGACAGGAACTACAATGAGCAGTTCTTC.

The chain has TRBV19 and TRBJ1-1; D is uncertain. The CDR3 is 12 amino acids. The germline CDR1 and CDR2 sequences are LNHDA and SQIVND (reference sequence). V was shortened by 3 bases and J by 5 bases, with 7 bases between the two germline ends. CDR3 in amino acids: CASSMAGTEAFF. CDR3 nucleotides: TGTGCCAGTAGTATGGCGGGGACTGAAGCTTTCTTT.